These 21 T cell receptor beta chains came from one sample sequenced in a study of CD8 T cells in ankylosing spondylitis. One entry per CDR3 protein, called by TCRdb with MiXCR from the 5' RACE reads. Among tens of thousands of distinct CDR3 sequences, 5.3% were seen once, and the ten largest hold around 1.9%. Source material: blood, either unsorted or a sorted T cell fraction (not recorded which). These receptors were taken from a female donor with ankylosing spondylitis or in good health (not recorded which).

This clonotype showed up many times. This sequence joins TRBV9 and TRBJ2-1; 8 bases align to TRBD2. Per germline, CDR1 SGDLS and CDR2 YYNGEE. This CDR3 contains 17 residues. J lost 3 bases, V lost 0 bases, and 8 bases had no gene match. CDR3 residues: CASSVGPGGTYYNEQFF. The CDR3 DNA is TGTGCCAGCAGCGTAGGCCCGGGGGGGACCTACTACAATGAGCAGTTCTTC.

This clonotype was observed many times. The gene calls are TRBV9 and TRBJ1-3; unclear D gene. The CDR3 extends over 14 amino acids. The germline V gene has CDR1 SGDLS and CDR2 YYNGEE. The germline V and J ends were trimmed by 0 bases and 7 bases, with 11 bases remaining between them. Here the CDR3 reads CASSVDPSENTIYF. Written as DNA, the CDR3 is TGTGCCAGCAGCGTAGACCCGTCGGAGAACACCATATATTTT.

By its share, this clonotype is medium-sized. The chain employs TRBV9 and TRBJ2-2; 7 nucleotides agree with TRBD2. The CDR3 is 16 residues long. Germline V lookup: CDR1 SGDLS, CDR2 YYNGEE. The V gene end was trimmed by 0 bases and the J gene end by 4 bases; junction bases not matched to a gene: 6. The CDR3 region is CASSVAPSGGTGELFF. The CDR3 DNA sequence: TGTGCCAGCAGCGTAGCTCCCTCGGGGGGCACCGGGGAGCTGTTTTTT. Full variable domain (rest looked up from reference TRBV9 and TRBJ2-2): DSGVTQTPKHLITATGQRVTLRCSPRSGDLSVYWYQQSLDQGLQFLIQYYNGEERAKGNILERFSAQQFPDLHSELNLSSLELGDSALYFCASSVAPSGGTGELFFGEGSRLTVL.

This clonotype was seen ten or more times. The chain uses TRBV9 and TRBJ2-5, with 7 bases aligning to TRBD2. The CDR3 is 15 amino acids. The trim removed 4 bases at V and 4 bases at J, leaving 10 bases unmatched. Germline V gene sequence: CDR1 SGDLS, CDR2 YYNGEE. In DNA form, the CDR3 reads TGTGCCAGCAGCCCTAATGCGAGGGAGGGAGAGACCCAGTACTTC. Translating gives CASSPNAREGETQYF.

Ten or more counts support this clonotype. CDR3 protein: CASSVAGLAGNPYQETQYF. In DNA form, the CDR3 reads TGTGCCAGCAGCGTAGCTGGACTAGCGGGGAACCCCTACCAAGAGACCCAGTACTTC. The rearrangement links TRBV9 to TRBJ2-5, with 12 bases that match TRBD2. The V gene's germline CDR1 is SGDLS and CDR2 YYNGEE. The CDR3 consists of 19 residues. The trim removed 0 bases at V and 0 bases at J, leaving 9 bases unmatched. Filled out from reference TRBV9 and TRBJ2-5, the complete variable domain reads DSGVTQTPKHLITATGQRVTLRCSPRSGDLSVYWYQQSLDQGLQFLIQYYNGEERAKGNILERFSAQQFPDLHSELNLSSLELGDSALYFCASSVAGLAGNPYQETQYFGPGTRLLVL.

This clonotype has just a few counts. The genes are TRBV9 and TRBJ2-2; no clear D gene. CDR3 length: 13 residues. Germline V gives CDR1 SGDLS, CDR2 YYNGEE. The V end lost 4 bases, the J end lost 6 bases, and 10 bases lay between the germline ends. The CDR3 DNA follows: TGTGCCAGCAGCTCCAGACCCCCCGGGGAGCTGTTTTTT. Its protein product is CASSSRPPGELFF.

This clonotype was observed many times. The V and J genes are TRBV9 and TRBJ1-2, with D hard to call. The germline V and J ends were trimmed by 4 bases and 3 bases, with 16 bases remaining between them. CDR3 length: 15 residues. Germline values: CDR1 SGDLS, CDR2 YYNGEE. The CDR3 spells CASSHTPADDYGYTF. The CDR3 nucleotides are TGTGCCAGCAGCCATACCCCGGCAGATGACTATGGCTACACCTTC.

In its sample, this clonotype was seen many times. The chain uses TRBV6-2 or TRBV6-3 and TRBJ2-7, with 9 bases aligning to TRBD1. Germline-derived CDR1 and CDR2 are MNHEY and SVGEGT. The CDR3 consists of 21 residues. The junction had 27 bases not matched to a gene; V was cut back by 6 bases and J by 3 bases. The CDR3 DNA reads TGTGCCAGCAGCAACGTGATCCCGGGACAGGGTATCGGGAAACCCTTCTACGAGCAGTACTTC. It encodes CASSNVIPGQGIGKPFYEQYF.

This clonotype showed up many times. The chain has TRBV9 and TRBJ2-5; D is unclear. The CDR3 is 14 residues long. Germline V gives CDR1 SGDLS, CDR2 YYNGEE. The germline V and J ends were trimmed by 0 bases and 2 bases, with 8 bases remaining between them. The CDR3 coding sequence is TGTGCCAGCAGCGTAGGTAGAGGTCAAGAGACCCAGTACTTC. Translated: CASSVGRGQETQYF.

This clonotype was counted many times. The J gene is TRBJ2-1, the V gene TRBV9, with TRBD2 matching over 7 bases. CDR3 length equals 12 residues. Trimming cost V 7 bases and J 3 bases; bases outside gene matches: 1. CDR1 is SGDLS, CDR2 YYNGEE, per germline. DNA for the CDR3: TGTGCCAGCGGGGGGGGCTACAATGAGCAGTTCTTC. Amino acid sequence: CASGGGYNEQFF. Variable domain in full (rest from reference TRBV9 and TRBJ2-1): DSGVTQTPKHLITATGQRVTLRCSPRSGDLSVYWYQQSLDQGLQFLIQYYNGEERAKGNILERFSAQQFPDLHSELNLSSLELGDSALYFCASGGGYNEQFFGPGTRLTVL.

This clonotype has more than one count but fewer than ten. The chain joins TRBV9 to TRBJ2-1, with a possible D match to TRBD2 (7 bases). The germline V gene encodes CDR1 SGDLS and CDR2 YYNGEE. V lost 0 bases and J lost 6, with 16 bases in between. The CDR3 contains 16 residues. CDR3 DNA: TGTGCCAGCAGCGTAGGGGGCGGGGGCCCACCCAATGAGCAGTTCTTC. Amino acid sequence: CASSVGGGGPPNEQFF.

Ten or more counts support this clonotype. This rearrangement joins TRBV9 to TRBJ2-5; TRBD1 aligns across 10 bases. J gave up 1 base and V 4 bases, and 4 bases lay outside the gene matches. Per germline, CDR1 SGDLS and CDR2 YYNGEE. This CDR3 comprises 15 residues. CDR3 DNA sequence: TGTGCCAGCAGCCCCCGGGACAGGGGCCAAGAGACCCAGTACTTC. Residues: CASSPRDRGQETQYF.

This clonotype has a count of ten or more. The chain uses TRBV9 and TRBJ2-3; D may match TRBD1 or TRBD2 (5 bases each). Trimming took off 2 bases at V and 5 bases at J, with 12 bases between the two ends. Germline V CDR1 and CDR2: SGDLS, YYNGEE. The CDR3 has 14 amino acids. This chain's CDR3 is CASSVRDPLDTQYF. DNA for the CDR3: TGTGCCAGCAGCGTCCGGGACCCCTTAGATACGCAGTATTTT. The full variable domain, rest sourced from reference TRBV9 and TRBJ2-3, is DSGVTQTPKHLITATGQRVTLRCSPRSGDLSVYWYQQSLDQGLQFLIQYYNGEERAKGNILERFSAQQFPDLHSELNLSSLELGDSALYFCASSVRDPLDTQYFGPGTRLTVL.

This clonotype was detected ten times or more. The V gene is TRBV9, the J gene TRBJ2-4; D is unresolved. Germline loops: CDR1 SGDLS, CDR2 YYNGEE. The CDR3 loop spans 15 amino acids. Trimming left V 0 bases short and J 7 bases short, with 14 bases between. This chain's CDR3 is CASSVAPIGENIQYF. The DNA of the CDR3 is TGTGCCAGCAGCGTAGCCCCAATCGGAGAGAACATTCAGTACTTC.

This rearrangement joins TRBV9 to TRBJ1-3; no definite D call. The CDR3 spans 16 residues. The germline gives CDR1 SGDLS, CDR2 YYNGEE. The V gene lost 0 bases and the J gene lost 0 bases, with 10 bases spanning the gap. For the CDR3, the DNA is TGTGCCAGCAGCGTAGAGACGGAACGCTCTGGAAACACCATATATTTT. It specifies CASSVETERSGNTIYF. Full variable domain (remainder filled in from reference TRBV9 and TRBJ1-3): DSGVTQTPKHLITATGQRVTLRCSPRSGDLSVYWYQQSLDQGLQFLIQYYNGEERAKGNILERFSAQQFPDLHSELNLSSLELGDSALYFCASSVETERSGNTIYFGEGSWLTVV.

This clonotype has a count of ten or more. Here the CDR3 DNA reads TGTGCCAGCAGCTCAAGAGCGGGGGGGCGCACAGATACGCAGTATTTT. This codes for CASSSRAGGRTDTQYF. The V gene is TRBV9, the J gene TRBJ2-3; 10 bases match TRBD2. V trimming: 4 bases; J trimming: 1 base; junction bases outside the gene matches: 6. Germline V gives CDR1 SGDLS, CDR2 YYNGEE. The CDR3 has 16 residues.

This clonotype came up many times. CDR3 in amino acids: CASSVGLGAQAEAFF. In nucleotides, the CDR3 is TGTGCCAGCAGCGTAGGTCTGGGGGCTCAGGCTGAAGCTTTCTTT. The chain has TRBV9 and TRBJ1-1; TRBD1 is a possible D gene (6 bases). This CDR3 comprises 15 residues. The V gene's germline CDR1 is SGDLS and CDR2 YYNGEE. V lost 0 bases, J lost 6 bases, and 15 bases lay in between.

The sample holds many counts of this clonotype. The chain has TRBV9 and TRBJ1-3; no reliable D call. V lost 4 bases and J 1 base, leaving 12 bases between the germline ends. The CDR3 is 15 residues long. Germline V gene lookup returns CDR1 SGDLS and CDR2 YYNGEE. The CDR3 reads CASSPQVGSGNTIYF. In DNA, the CDR3 is TGTGCCAGCAGCCCCCAAGTCGGATCTGGAAACACCATATATTTT.

Only one count was recorded for this clonotype. The chain uses TRBV9 and TRBJ2-5; 7 nucleotides align to TRBD2. Germline CDR1 is SGDLS and CDR2 is YYNGEE. This CDR3 spans 15 amino acids. The trim removed 0 bases at V and 5 bases at J, leaving 7 bases unmatched. The CDR3 nucleotides are TGTGCCAGCAGCGTAGCTACGACTAGCCTGGAGACCCAGTACTTC. This sequence encodes CASSVATTSLETQYF.

The table lists this clonotype with a few counts. This rearrangement joins TRBV9 to TRBJ2-6, with D unclear. CDR1 is SGDLS, CDR2 YYNGEE, per germline. Trimming left V 4 bases short and J 1 base short, with 12 bases between. This CDR3 contains 16 residues. In DNA, the CDR3 is TGTGCCAGCAGCACGCTAAAATCATCTGGGGCCAACGTCCTGACTTTC. It yields the protein CASSTLKSSGANVLTF.

This clonotype was found a few times. The rearrangement uses TRBV9 and TRBJ2-5, with 9 positions matching TRBD2. The CDR3 has 15 residues. V shed 6 bases, J shed 5 bases, and the junction held 11 bases outside the gene matches. Germline CDR1 reads SGDLS; CDR2 reads YYNGEE. The CDR3 bases are TGTGCCAGCAACGGGTTGGCTAGCGGGGTGGAGACCCAGTACTTC. Protein product: CASNGLASGVETQYF.